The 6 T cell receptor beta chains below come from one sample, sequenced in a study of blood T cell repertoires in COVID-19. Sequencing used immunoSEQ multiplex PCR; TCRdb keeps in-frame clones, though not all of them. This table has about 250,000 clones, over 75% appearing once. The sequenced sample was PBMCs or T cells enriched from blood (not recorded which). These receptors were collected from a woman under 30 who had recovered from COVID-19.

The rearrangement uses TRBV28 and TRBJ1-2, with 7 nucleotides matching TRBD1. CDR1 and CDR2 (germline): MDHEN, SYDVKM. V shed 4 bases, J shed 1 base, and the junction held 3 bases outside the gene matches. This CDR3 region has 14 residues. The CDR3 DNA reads TGTGCCAGCAGTTCGGGACAGTTTAACTATGGCTACACCTTC. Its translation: CASSSGQFNYGYTF.

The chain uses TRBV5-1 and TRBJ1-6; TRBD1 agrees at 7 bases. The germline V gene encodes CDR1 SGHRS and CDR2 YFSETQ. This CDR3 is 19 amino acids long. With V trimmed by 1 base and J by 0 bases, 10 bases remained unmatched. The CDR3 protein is CASSLFRTGADSYNSPLHF. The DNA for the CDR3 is TGCGCCAGCAGCTTGTTTAGGACAGGCGCCGACTCCTATAATTCACCCCTCCACTTT.

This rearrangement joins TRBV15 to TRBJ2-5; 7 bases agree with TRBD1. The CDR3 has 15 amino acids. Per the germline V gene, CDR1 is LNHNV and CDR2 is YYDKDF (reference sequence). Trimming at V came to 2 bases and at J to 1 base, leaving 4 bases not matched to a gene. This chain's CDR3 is CATSRRDRVQETQYF. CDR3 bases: TGTGCCACCAGCAGACGAGACAGGGTCCAAGAGACCCAGTACTTC. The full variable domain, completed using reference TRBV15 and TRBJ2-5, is DAMVIQNPRYQVTQFGKPVTLSCSQTLNHNVMYWYQQKSSQAPKLLFHYYDKDFNNEADTPDNFQSRRPNTSFCFLDIRSPGLGDTAMYLCATSRRDRVQETQYFGPGTRLLVL.

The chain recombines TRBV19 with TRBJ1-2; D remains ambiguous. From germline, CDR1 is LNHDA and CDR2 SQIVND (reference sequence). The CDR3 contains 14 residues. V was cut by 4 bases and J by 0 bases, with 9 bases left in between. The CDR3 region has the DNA TGTGCCAGTAGTACGGACTCACCTAACTATGGCTACACCTTC. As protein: CASSTDSPNYGYTF.

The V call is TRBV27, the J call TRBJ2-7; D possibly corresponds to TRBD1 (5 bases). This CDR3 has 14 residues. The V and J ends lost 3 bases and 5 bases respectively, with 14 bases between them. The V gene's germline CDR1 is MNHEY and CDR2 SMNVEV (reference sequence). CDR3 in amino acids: CASSLGPSSHEQYF. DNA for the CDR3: TGTGCCAGCAGTTTGGGGCCGTCGAGTCACGAGCAGTACTTC.

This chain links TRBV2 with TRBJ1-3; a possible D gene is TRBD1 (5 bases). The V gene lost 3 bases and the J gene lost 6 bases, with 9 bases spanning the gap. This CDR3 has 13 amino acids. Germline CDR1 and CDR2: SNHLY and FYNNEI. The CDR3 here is CASSDPTVNTIYF. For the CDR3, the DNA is TGTGCCAGCAGTGACCCGACAGTAAACACCATATATTTT. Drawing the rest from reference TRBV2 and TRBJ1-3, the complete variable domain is EPEVTQTPSHQVTQMGQEVILRCVPISNHLYFYWYRQILGQKVEFLVSFYNNEISEKSEIFDDQFSVERPDGSNFTLKIRSTKLEDSAMYFCASSDPTVNTIYFGEGSWLTVV.